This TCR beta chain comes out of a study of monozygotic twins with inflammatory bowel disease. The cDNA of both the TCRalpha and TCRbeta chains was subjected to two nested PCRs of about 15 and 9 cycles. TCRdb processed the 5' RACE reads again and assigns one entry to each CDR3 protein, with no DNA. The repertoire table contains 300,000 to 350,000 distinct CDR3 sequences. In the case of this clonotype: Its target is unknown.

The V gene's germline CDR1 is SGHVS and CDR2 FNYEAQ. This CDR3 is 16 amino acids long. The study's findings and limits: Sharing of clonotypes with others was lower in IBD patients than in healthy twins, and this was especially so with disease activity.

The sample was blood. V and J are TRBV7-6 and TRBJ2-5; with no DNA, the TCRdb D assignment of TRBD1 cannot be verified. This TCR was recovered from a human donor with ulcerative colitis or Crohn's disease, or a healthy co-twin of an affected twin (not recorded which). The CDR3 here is CASSLVVTGRQETQYF. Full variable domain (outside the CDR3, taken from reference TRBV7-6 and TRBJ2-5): GAGVSQSPRYKVTKRGQDVALRCDPISGHVSLYWYRQALGQGPEFLTYFNYEAQQDKSGLPNDRFSAERPEGSISTLTIQRTEQRDSAMYRCASSLVVTGRQETQYFGPGTRLLVL.